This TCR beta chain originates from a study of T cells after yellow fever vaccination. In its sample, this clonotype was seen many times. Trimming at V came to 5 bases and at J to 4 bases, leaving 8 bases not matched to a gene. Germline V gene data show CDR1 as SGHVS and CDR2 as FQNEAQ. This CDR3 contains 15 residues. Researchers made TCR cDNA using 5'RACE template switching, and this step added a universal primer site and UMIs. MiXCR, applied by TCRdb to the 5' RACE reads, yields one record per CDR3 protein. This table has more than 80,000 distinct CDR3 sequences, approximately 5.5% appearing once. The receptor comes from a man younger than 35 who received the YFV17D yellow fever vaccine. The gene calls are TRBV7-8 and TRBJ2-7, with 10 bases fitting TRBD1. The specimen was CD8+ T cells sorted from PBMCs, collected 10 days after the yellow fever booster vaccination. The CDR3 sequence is CASSLDRGLTYEQYV. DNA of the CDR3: TGTGCCAGCAGCCTGGACAGGGGGTTAACGTACGAGCAGTACGTC.